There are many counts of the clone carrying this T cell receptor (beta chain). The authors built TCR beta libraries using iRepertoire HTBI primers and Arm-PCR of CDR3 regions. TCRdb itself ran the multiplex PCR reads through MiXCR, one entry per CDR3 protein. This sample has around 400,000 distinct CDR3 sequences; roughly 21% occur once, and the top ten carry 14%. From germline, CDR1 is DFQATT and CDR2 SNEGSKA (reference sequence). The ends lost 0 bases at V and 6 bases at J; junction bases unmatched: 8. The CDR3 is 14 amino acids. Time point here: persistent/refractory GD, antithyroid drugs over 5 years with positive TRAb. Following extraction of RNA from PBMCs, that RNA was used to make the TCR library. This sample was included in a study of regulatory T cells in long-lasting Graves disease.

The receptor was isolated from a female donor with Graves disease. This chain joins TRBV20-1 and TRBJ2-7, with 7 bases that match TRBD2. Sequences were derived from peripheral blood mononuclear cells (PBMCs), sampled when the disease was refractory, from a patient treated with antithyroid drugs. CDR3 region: CSARDGTTHTEQYF. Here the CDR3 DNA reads TGCAGTGCTAGAGACGGGACTACACATACCGAGCAGTACTTC.